This record looks at one T cell receptor beta chain sequence and its context. Its specificity is not known. The CDR3 covers 15 residues. Germline V gene data show CDR1 as KGHSH and CDR2 as LQKENI. TCRdb reprocessed the 5' RACE reads, with one entry per CDR3 protein and no DNA. This sample contains a few hundred thousand distinct CDR3 sequences. The record originates from a study of monozygotic twins with inflammatory bowel disease. Whole-study findings and limits: It was in IBD patients that TCRbeta diversity (inverse Simpson) was lower than in healthy co-twins. Sharing of clonotypes with others was lower in IBD patients than in healthy twins, and this was especially so with disease activity.

Input material: blood. This chain links TRBV18 with TRBJ1-2; TCRdb's D call, TRBD1, is unchecked because there is no DNA. The source is a human donor with ulcerative colitis or Crohn's disease, or a healthy co-twin of an affected twin (not recorded which). CDR3 sequence: CASSTTAGQDYGYTF. Combining the CDR3 with reference TRBV18 and TRBJ1-2 gives the whole variable domain NAGVMQNPRHLVRRRGQEARLRCSPMKGHSHVYWYRQLPEEGLKFMVYLQKENIIDESGMPKERFSAEFPKEGPSILRIQQVVRGDSAAYFCASSTTAGQDYGYTFGSGTRLTVV.